Sequencing of this TCR beta chain was carried out in a study of blood T cell repertoires in COVID-19. Study-wide context: The United States, Italy and Spain were the sources of the acute and convalescent COVID-19 samples.

The table came from immunoSEQ multiplex PCR; TCRdb's copy has only in-frame clones and leaves some out. The table lists roughly 130,000 clones, more than 70% of them singletons, with under 15% in the top ten. This clone occurred a few times. The trim removed 4 bases at V and 5 bases at J, leaving 2 bases unmatched. The CDR3 consists of 13 residues. Germline CDR1 and CDR2: SGHNT and YYREEE (reference sequence). This chain uses TRBV5-4 with TRBJ2-3; the match to TRBD1 covers 9 bases. This clonotype originated in a woman in her twenties or thirties who had recovered from COVID-19. The sequencing sample was made of peripheral blood. The CDR3 nucleotides are TGTGCCAGCAGCGCGGACAGGGGAGATACGCAGTATTTT. Protein product: CASSADRGDTQYF.